Following are 9 T cell receptor beta chains from one sample sequenced in a study of immune evolution from preneoplasia to lung adenocarcinoma. The protocol was immunoSEQ multiplex PCR, while the TCRdb copy is restricted to in-frame clones and leaves out a portion. Of under 3,500 clones detected, approximately 79% appear once; the ten largest clones hold roughly 5%. Input material: FFPE invasive lung adenocarcinoma tissue. These receptors were collected from a person aged 60 to 85 with invasive lung adenocarcinoma.

The rearrangement links TRBV20-1 to TRBJ1-2; D ambiguous. In germline, CDR1 is DFQATT, CDR2 SNEGSKA (reference sequence). The CDR3 loop spans 11 amino acids. The V end was cut by 5 bases, the J end by 2 bases, with 6 bases between. CDR3 sequence (DNA): TGCAGTGCTGTTGACAACTATGGCTACACCTTC. Residues: CSAVDNYGYTF.

The J gene is TRBJ2-3, the V gene TRBV19, with TRBD1 matching over 10 bases. The trim removed 5 bases at V and 5 bases at J, leaving 7 bases unmatched. The CDR3 covers 15 residues. The germline V gene encodes CDR1 LNHDA and CDR2 SQIVND (reference sequence). The CDR3 reads CASSLRDRGRDTQYF. Written as DNA, the CDR3 is TGTGCCAGTAGTCTCCGGGACAGGGGCCGAGATACGCAGTATTTT.

The CDR3 nucleotides are TGTGCCAGCAGCTTACTTTTCGGGATGCAGTACTTC. It specifies CASSLLFGMQYF. This sequence joins TRBV5-4 and TRBJ2-5; D possibly corresponds to TRBD2 (5 bases). V gave up 2 bases and J gave up 11 bases, with 13 bases separating them. The CDR3 is 12 amino acids. Germline CDR1 SGHNT, CDR2 YYREEE (reference sequence).

V is TRBV27 and J is TRBJ2-5; D gene ambiguous. This CDR3 has 15 amino acids. The ends were cut back, 5 bases at V and 5 bases at J, with 18 bases in the middle. Per germline, CDR1 MNHEY and CDR2 SMNVEV (reference sequence). CDR3 in amino acids: CASSPITGLGETQYF. For the CDR3, the DNA is TGTGCCAGCAGTCCAATCACGGGTCTGGGTGAGACCCAGTACTTC.

The chain has TRBV11-2 and TRBJ2-1, with 9 bases matching TRBD2. The junction had 0 bases not matched to a gene; V was cut back by 2 bases and J by 4 bases. The germline gives CDR1 SGHAT, CDR2 FQNNGV. This CDR3 region has 14 residues. The CDR3 coding sequence is TGTGCCAGCAGCTTAACTAGCGGGTACAATGAGCAGTTCTTC. This encodes CASSLTSGYNEQFF.

The chain is built from TRBV10-3 and TRBJ1-2; maybe TRBD1 (5 bases). Deletions cut 3 bases from V and 4 bases from J, with 12 bases between. The CDR3 extends over 14 amino acids. The germline CDR1 and CDR2 sequences are ENHRY and SYGVKD. CDR3 sequence reads: CAISDSGGSYGYTF. The DNA of the CDR3 is TGTGCCATCAGTGACTCGGGGGGATCCTATGGCTACACCTTC.

This chain connects TRBV7-6 to TRBJ2-5; TRBD2 agrees at 11 bases. Trimming took 3 bases from V and 5 from J; bases not matched to a gene: 8. The germline V gene has CDR1 SGHVS and CDR2 FNYEAQ. This CDR3 has 16 amino acids. The CDR3 reads CASSLTSGVVRETQYF. DNA of the CDR3: TGTGCCAGCAGCTTGACTAGCGGGGTTGTGAGGGAGACCCAGTACTTC.

The genes are TRBV28 and TRBJ1-5; D unclear. Trimming took off 7 bases at V and 3 bases at J, with 7 bases between the two ends. Germline-derived CDR1 and CDR2 are MDHEN and SYDVKM. The CDR3 has 12 amino acids. CDR3 amino acids: CASTPANQPQHF. CDR3 DNA sequence: TGTGCCAGCACGCCAGCCAATCAGCCCCAGCATTTT.

The chain carries TRBV15 and TRBJ2-7; TRBD2 might be the D (6 bases). Per germline, CDR1 LNHNV and CDR2 YYDKDF (reference sequence). The CDR3 runs 13 residues. V lost 4 bases and J 2 bases, leaving 9 bases between the germline ends. The CDR3 loop is CATSTDYTYEQYF. The CDR3 region has the DNA TGTGCCACCAGCACGGACTACACCTACGAGCAGTACTTC.